A selection of T cell receptor beta chains follows, all from one sample in a study of beta chain features in type 1 diabetes. The repertoire was sequenced with immunoSEQ multiplex PCR; TCRdb's copy has only in-frame clones and lacks some. The data contain 200,000 to 250,000 clones, over 8.5% of them seen just once; the ten biggest clones take up just under 0.035%. The sequencing sample was made of naive CD4+ T cells from blood. The receptors were sampled from a woman under 30 in good health. CDR3s include the opening cysteine and the closing phenylalanine or tryptophan. A D gene is named only where the DNA matches it firmly. The size field is filled for only some rows; it gives once, few, many or a size class.

clone size	D gene	J gene	V gene	CDR3 length	CDR3 DNA	CDR3 protein
-	-	TRBJ1-1	TRBV2	12	TGTGCCACCCAGGGTTTGGACACTGAAGCTTTCTTT	CATQGLDTEAFF
many	-	TRBJ2-1	TRBV7-9	14	TGTGCCAGCAGCTTAGCGAGACTAGTCGGGAAGCAGTTCTTC	CASSLARLVGKQFF
-	-	TRBJ2-2	TRBV5-4	15	TGTGCCAGCAGCCACCAGAACAAGAACACCGGGGAGCTGTTTTTT	CASSHQNKNTGELFF
few	TRBD1	TRBJ1-2	TRBV6-5	14	TGTGCCAGCAGTTCTACGCGACAGGGATATGGCTACACCTTC	CASSSTRQGYGYTF
-	TRBD2	TRBJ2-7	TRBV5-1	15	TGCGCCAGCAGCCCACCACTAGCGGGAAACTACGAGCAGTACTTC	CASSPPLAGNYEQYF
few	-	TRBJ2-1	TRBV4-2	18	TGTGCCAGCAGCCAGGGCCCTCGGACAGTGAACTCCTACAATGAGCAGTTCTTC	CASSQGPRTVNSYNEQFF
-	TRBD1	TRBJ1-2	TRBV14	14	TGTGCCAGCAGCAAGATGGGACAGGGAGGGGGCTACACCTTC	CASSKMGQGGGYTF
many	-	TRBJ2-7	TRBV4-2	15	TGTGCCAGCAGCCAGGAGGTTGGCCAGTCCTACGAGCAGTACTTC	CASSQEVGQSYEQYF
-	-	TRBJ2-4	TRBV5-4	16	TGTGCCAGCACCGGGGTCGGGGTGGGAGCCAAAAACATTCAGTACTTC	CASTGVGVGAKNIQYF
few	TRBD1	TRBJ1-5	TRBV4-1	17	TGCGCCAGCAGCCTACAGGGACAGCCTAATAGCAATCAGCCCCAGCATTTT	CASSLQGQPNSNQPQHF
few	TRBD1	TRBJ2-7	TRBV5-1	13	TGCGCCAGCAGCGCATCCGGGACAGGGGAGCAGTACTTC	CASSASGTGEQYF
-	-	TRBJ1-1	TRBV1	16	TGCACCAGCAGCCAAAGGACGACAGGGGGCAACTCTGAAGCTTTCTTT	CTSSQRTTGGNSEAFF
-	-	TRBJ2-5	TRBV10-3	18	TGTGCCATCAGAAGGACAGTCTCAGACGGCCCCCCGGCGGAGACCCAGTACTTC	CAIRRTVSDGPPAETQYF
few	-	TRBJ2-1	TRBV2	14	TGTGCCAGCGTTCTAGCGAGGTTCTACAATGAGCAGTTCTTC	CASVLARFYNEQFF
-	TRBD1	TRBJ1-4	TRBV7-8	14	TGTGCCAGCAGCAAACAGGGGTTGAGTGAAAAACTGTTTTTT	CASSKQGLSEKLFF
once	TRBD2	TRBJ2-7	TRBV6-1	14	TGTGCCAGCAGTGAAGCTAGCGGGGGGCCGCGGCAGTACTTC	CASSEASGGPRQYF
-	-	TRBJ1-2	TRBV20-1	11	TGCAGTGCTCTATCTAATTATGGCTACACCTTC	CSALSNYGYTF
few	TRBD1	TRBJ2-2	TRBV6-1	15	TGTGCCAGCAGCAAGAGGGACAGCCCGGCCGGGGAGCTGTTTTTT	CASSKRDSPAGELFF
few	TRBD1	TRBJ1-2	TRBV5-4	14	TGTGCCAGCAGCTTCTCCGGGACAGATTATGGCTACACCTTC	CASSFSGTDYGYTF
-	TRBD2	TRBJ2-1	TRBV7-9	15	TGTGCCAGCAGCCATCATAGCGGGAGGTATTATGAGCAGTTCTTC	CASSHHSGRYYEQFF
few	-	TRBJ2-3	TRBV20-1	11	TGCAGTGCCGCGATCACAGATACGCAGTATTTT	CSAAITDTQYF
-	TRBD1	TRBJ2-2	TRBV18	18	TGTGCCAGCTCACCTAAAGAAACAGGGGGCGCTGGCACCGGGGAGCTGTTTTTT	CASSPKETGGAGTGELFF
few	-	TRBJ1-1	TRBV29-1	12	TGCAGCTCGGGAGAGGGGAACACTGAAGCTTTCTTT	CSSGEGNTEAFF
few	TRBD1	TRBJ1-5	TRBV25-1	13	TGTGCCAGCGAACAGGGGAGCAATCAGCCCCAGCATTTT	CASEQGSNQPQHF
few	-	TRBJ2-3	TRBV18	16	TGTGCCAGCTCACCGCGGTCAGGGCTGGGCACAGATACGCAGTATTTT	CASSPRSGLGTDTQYF
few	-	TRBJ2-7	TRBV2	13	TGTGCCAGTACGGGACTTGGATCCTACGAGCAGTACTTC	CASTGLGSYEQYF
few	-	TRBJ1-4	TRBV6-5	14	TGTGCCAGCAGAATAGAAACTCGGGGTGAAAAACTGTTTTTT	CASRIETRGEKLFF
few	-	TRBJ1-4	TRBV2	13	TGTGCCAGCATCGGGGACCTGAGCCGGAGGGTGTTTTTT	CASIGDLSRRVFF
few	-	TRBJ2-3	TRBV27	16	TGTGCCAGCAGTTCGCGGACTGTTCCTAGCACAGATACGCAGTATTTT	CASSSRTVPSTDTQYF
few	TRBD1	TRBJ2-5	TRBV15	14	TGTGCCACCTTACCCAGGGACAGTCAAGAGACCCAGTACTTC	CATLPRDSQETQYF
-	-	TRBJ2-7	TRBV18	16	TGTGCCAGCTCACTAACGCCGGGGGATAGCTCCTACGAGCAGTACTTC	CASSLTPGDSSYEQYF
-	-	TRBJ2-7	TRBV7-2	15	TGTGCCAGCAGCTCATACGGTTCCCAGGGTTTCGAGCAGTACTTC	CASSSYGSQGFEQYF
-	TRBD2	TRBJ2-2	TRBV7-2	17	TGTGCCAGCAGCTTAGAGGCGGGAGGAAGGAAGACCGGGGAGCTGTTTTTT	CASSLEAGGRKTGELFF
few	TRBD1	TRBJ1-2	TRBV7-9	14	TGTGCCAGCAGCCCAACCGACAGGGCGAATGGCTACACCTTC	CASSPTDRANGYTF
many	-	TRBJ2-3	TRBV7-9	13	TGTGCCAGCAGCTTCCCAGCGGGAGATACGCAGTATTTT	CASSFPAGDTQYF
-	TRBD1	TRBJ1-1	TRBV5-1	15	TGCGCCAGCAGCGATCCTGGGACAGCGAACACTGAAGCTTTCTTT	CASSDPGTANTEAFF